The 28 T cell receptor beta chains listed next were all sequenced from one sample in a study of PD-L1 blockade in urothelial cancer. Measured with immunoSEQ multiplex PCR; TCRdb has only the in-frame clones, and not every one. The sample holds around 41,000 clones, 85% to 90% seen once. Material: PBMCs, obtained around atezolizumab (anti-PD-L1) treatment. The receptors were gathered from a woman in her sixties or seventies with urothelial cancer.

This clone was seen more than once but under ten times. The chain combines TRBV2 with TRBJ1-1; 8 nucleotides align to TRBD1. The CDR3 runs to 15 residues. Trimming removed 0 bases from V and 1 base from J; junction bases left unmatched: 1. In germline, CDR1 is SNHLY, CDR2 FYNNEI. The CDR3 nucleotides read TGTGCCAGCAGTGAAGCGGACAGGGAGAACACTGAAGCTTTCTTT. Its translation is CASSEADRENTEAFF.

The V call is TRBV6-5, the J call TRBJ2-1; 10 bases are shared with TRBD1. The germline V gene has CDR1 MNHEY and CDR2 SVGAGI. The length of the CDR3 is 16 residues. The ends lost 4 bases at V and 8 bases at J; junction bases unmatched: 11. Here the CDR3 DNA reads TGTGCCAGCAGTTCTCAAACCGGGACAGGGGACGATGAGCAGTTCTTC. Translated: CASSSQTGTGDDEQFF.

CDR3 bases: TGTGCCATCAGTCAATCGGGGGGGGTCCAAGAGACCCAGTACTTC. Encoded protein: CAISQSGGVQETQYF. The rearrangement links TRBV10-3 to TRBJ2-5; 8 nucleotides match TRBD2. V gave up 5 bases and J gave up 1 base; unmatched junction bases: 6. CDR1 is ENHRY and CDR2 is SYGVKD in the germline V gene. The CDR3 has 15 amino acids.

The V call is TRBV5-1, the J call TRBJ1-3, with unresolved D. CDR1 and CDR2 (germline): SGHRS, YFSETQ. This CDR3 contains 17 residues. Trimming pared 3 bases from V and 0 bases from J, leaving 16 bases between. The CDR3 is CASSWEGGRSSGNTIYF. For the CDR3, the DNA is TGCGCCAGCAGCTGGGAGGGAGGCCGATCCTCTGGAAACACCATATATTTT.

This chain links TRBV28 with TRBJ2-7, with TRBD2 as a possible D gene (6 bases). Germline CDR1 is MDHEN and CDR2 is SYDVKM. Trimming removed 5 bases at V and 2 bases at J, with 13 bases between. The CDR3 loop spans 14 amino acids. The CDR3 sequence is CASSPWGDPYEQYF. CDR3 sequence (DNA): TGTGCCAGCAGTCCCTGGGGGGACCCCTACGAGCAGTACTTC.

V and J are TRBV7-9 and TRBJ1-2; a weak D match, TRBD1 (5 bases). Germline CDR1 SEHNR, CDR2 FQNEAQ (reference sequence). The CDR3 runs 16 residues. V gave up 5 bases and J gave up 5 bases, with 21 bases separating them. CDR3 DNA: TGTGCCAGCAGCGTAGGGGAGGTCCGGGGGGATTATGGCTACACCTTC. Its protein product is CASSVGEVRGDYGYTF.

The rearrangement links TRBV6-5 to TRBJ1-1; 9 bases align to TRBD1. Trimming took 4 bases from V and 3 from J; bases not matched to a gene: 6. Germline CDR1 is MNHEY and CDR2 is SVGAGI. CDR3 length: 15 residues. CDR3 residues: CASSSGQGIDTEAFF. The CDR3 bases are TGTGCCAGCAGTTCGGGACAGGGAATCGACACTGAAGCTTTCTTT.

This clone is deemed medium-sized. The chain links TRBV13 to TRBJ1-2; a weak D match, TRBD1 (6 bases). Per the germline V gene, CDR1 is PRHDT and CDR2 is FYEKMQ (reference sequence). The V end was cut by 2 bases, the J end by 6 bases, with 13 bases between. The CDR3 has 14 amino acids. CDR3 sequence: CASSLWTVYDGYTF. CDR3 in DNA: TGTGCCAGCAGCTTATGGACAGTTTATGATGGCTACACCTTC.

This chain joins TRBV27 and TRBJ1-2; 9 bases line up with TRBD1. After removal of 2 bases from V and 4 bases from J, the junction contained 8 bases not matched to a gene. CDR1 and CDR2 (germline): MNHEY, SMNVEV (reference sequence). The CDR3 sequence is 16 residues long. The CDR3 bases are TGTGCCAGCAGTTTACGGCCGGGACAGGGATTCTATGGCTACACCTTC. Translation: CASSLRPGQGFYGYTF.

In nucleotides, the CDR3 is TGCGCCAGCACGCAAGGACAGGGCCTCAACGAGCAGTACTTC. Amino acids: CASTQGQGLNEQYF. J is TRBJ2-7 and V is TRBV10-2; 8 nucleotides match TRBD1. The CDR3 is 14 amino acids. Per germline, CDR1 WSHSY and CDR2 SAAADI. With 7 bases clipped from V and 5 bases from J, the junction kept 10 bases outside the gene matches.

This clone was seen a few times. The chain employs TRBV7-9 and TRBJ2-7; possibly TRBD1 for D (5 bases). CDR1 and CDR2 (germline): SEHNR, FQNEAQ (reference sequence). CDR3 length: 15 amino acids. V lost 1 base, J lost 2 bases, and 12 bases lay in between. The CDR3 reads CASSLVSGKAYEQYF. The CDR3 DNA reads TGTGCCAGCAGCTTAGTGTCAGGGAAAGCCTACGAGCAGTACTTC.

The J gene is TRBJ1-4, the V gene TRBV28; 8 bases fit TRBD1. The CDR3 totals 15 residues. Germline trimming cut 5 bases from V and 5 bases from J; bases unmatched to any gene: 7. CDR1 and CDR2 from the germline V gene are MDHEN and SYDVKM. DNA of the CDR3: TGTGCCAGCAGTCTTCGGACAGGGTGGAATGAAAAACTGTTTTTT. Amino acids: CASSLRTGWNEKLFF.

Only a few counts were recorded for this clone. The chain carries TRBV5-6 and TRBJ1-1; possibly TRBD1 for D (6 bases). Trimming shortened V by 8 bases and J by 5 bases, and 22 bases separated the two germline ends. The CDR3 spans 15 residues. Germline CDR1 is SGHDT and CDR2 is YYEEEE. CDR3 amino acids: CASHDGGAGRTEAFF. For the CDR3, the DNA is TGTGCCAGTCATGATGGGGGCGCGGGTAGAACTGAAGCTTTCTTT.

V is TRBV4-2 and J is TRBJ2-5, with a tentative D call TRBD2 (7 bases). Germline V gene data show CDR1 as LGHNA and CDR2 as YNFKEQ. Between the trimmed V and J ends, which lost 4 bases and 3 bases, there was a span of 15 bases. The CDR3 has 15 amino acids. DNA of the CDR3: TGTGCCAGCAGCCGGGAGGCGGGGGCCAAAGAGACCCAGTACTTC. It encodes CASSREAGAKETQYF.

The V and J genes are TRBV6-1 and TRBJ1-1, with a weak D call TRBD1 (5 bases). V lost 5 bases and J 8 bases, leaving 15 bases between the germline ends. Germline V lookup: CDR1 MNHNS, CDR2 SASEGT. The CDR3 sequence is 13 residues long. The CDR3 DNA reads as TGTGCCAGCAGTCTAAGCCGACAGTTCGAAGCTTTCTTT. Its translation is CASSLSRQFEAFF.

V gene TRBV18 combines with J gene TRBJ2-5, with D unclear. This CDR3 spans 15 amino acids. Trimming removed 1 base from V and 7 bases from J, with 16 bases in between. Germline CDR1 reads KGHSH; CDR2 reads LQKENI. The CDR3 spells CASSPQSLPSGTQYF. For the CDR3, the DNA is TGTGCCAGCTCACCACAATCTCTACCTTCGGGGACCCAGTACTTC. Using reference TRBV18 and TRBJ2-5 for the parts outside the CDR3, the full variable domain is NAGVMQNPRHLVRRRGQEARLRCSPMKGHSHVYWYRQLPEEGLKFMVYLQKENIIDESGMPKERFSAEFPKEGPSILRIQQVVRGDSAAYFCASSPQSLPSGTQYFGPGTRLLVL.

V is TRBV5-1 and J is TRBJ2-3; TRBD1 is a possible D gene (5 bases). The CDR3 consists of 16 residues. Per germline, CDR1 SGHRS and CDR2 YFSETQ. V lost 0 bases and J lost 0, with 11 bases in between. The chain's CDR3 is CASSLDAGLSTDTQYF. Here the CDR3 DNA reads TGCGCCAGCAGCTTGGATGCAGGGTTAAGCACAGATACGCAGTATTTT.

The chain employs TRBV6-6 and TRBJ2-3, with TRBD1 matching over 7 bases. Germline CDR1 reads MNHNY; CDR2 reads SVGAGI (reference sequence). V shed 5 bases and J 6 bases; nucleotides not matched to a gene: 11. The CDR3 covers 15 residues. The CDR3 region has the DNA TGTGCCAGCAGTAGACCGGCGACAGGGCCCGATACGCAGTATTTT. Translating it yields CASSRPATGPDTQYF.

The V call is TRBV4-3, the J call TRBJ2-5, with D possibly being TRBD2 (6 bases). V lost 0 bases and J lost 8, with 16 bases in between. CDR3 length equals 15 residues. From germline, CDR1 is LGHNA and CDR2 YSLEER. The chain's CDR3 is CASSQDIAGRSTQYF. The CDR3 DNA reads TGCGCCAGCAGCCAAGATATAGCAGGGAGGAGTACCCAGTACTTC.

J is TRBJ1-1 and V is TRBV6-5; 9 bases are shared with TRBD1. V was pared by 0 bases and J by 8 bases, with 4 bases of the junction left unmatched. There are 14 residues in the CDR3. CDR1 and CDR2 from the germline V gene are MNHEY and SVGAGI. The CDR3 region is CASSYSTGGGEAFF. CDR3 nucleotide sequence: TGTGCCAGCAGTTACTCTACAGGGGGCGGCGAAGCTTTCTTT.

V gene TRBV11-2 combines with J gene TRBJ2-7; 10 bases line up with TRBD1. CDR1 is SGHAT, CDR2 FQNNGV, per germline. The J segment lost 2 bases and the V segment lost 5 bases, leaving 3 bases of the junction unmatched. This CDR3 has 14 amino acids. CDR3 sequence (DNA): TGTGCCAGCAGCCAGACAGGGGGCCCCTACGAGCAGTACTTC. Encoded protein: CASSQTGGPYEQYF. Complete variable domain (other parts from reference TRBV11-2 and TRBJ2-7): EAGVAQSPRYKIIEKRQSVAFWCNPISGHATLYWYQQILGQGPKLLIQFQNNGVVDDSQLPKDRFSAERLKGVDSTLKIQPAKLEDSAVYLCASSQTGGPYEQYFGPGTRLTVT.

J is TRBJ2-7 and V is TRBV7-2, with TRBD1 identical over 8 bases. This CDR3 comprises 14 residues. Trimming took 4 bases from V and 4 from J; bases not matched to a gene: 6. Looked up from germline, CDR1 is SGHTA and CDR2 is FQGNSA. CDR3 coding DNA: TGTGCCAGCAGCTACCGGACAGGGAGGTACGAGCAGTACTTC. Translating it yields CASSYRTGRYEQYF.

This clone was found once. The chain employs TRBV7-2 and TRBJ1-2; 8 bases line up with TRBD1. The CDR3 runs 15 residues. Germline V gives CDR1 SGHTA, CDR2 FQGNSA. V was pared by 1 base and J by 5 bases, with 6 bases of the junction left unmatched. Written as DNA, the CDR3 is TGTGCCAGCAGCTTAGAAGGGACAGGAGCTTATGGCTACACCTTC. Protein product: CASSLEGTGAYGYTF.

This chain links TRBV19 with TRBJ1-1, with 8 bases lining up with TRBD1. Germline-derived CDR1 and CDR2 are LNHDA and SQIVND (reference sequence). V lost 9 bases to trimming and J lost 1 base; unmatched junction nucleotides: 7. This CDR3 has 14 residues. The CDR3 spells CASKDRAQNTEAFF. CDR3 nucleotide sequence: TGTGCCAGCAAGGACAGGGCTCAGAACACTGAAGCTTTCTTT.

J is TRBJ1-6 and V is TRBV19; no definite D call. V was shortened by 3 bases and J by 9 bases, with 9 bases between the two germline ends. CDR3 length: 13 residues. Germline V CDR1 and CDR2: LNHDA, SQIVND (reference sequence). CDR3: CASSIPWASPLHF. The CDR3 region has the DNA TGTGCCAGTAGTATCCCTTGGGCTTCACCCCTCCACTTT. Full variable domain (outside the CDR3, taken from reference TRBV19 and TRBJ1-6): DGGITQSPKYLFRKEGQNVTLSCEQNLNHDAMYWYRQDPGQGLRLIYYSQIVNDFQKGDIAEGYSVSREKKESFPLTVTSAQKNPTAFYLCASSIPWASPLHFGNGTRLTVT.

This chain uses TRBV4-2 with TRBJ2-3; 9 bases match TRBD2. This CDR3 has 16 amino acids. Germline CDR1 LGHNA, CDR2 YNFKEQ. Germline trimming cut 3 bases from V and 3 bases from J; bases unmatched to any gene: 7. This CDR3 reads CASSQAAGGATDTQYF. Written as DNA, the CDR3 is TGTGCCAGCAGCCAGGCAGCGGGGGGTGCAACAGATACGCAGTATTTT.

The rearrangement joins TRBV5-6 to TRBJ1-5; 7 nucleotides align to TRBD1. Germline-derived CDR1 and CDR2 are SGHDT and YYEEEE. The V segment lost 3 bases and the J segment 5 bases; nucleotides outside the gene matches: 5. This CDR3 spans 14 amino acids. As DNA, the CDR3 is TGTGCCAGCAGCTACCGGGACAGCTATCAGCCCCAGCATTTT. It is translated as CASSYRDSYQPQHF.

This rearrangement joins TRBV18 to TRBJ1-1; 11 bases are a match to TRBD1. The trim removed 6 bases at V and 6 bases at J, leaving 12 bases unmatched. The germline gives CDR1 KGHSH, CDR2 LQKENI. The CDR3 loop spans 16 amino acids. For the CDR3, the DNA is TGTGCCAGCTCGGGGACAGGGGGATCGGTTACGGCTGAAGCTTTCTTT. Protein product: CASSGTGGSVTAEAFF. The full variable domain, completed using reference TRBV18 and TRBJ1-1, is NAGVMQNPRHLVRRRGQEARLRCSPMKGHSHVYWYRQLPEEGLKFMVYLQKENIIDESGMPKERFSAEFPKEGPSILRIQQVVRGDSAAYFCASSGTGGSVTAEAFFGQGTRLTVV.